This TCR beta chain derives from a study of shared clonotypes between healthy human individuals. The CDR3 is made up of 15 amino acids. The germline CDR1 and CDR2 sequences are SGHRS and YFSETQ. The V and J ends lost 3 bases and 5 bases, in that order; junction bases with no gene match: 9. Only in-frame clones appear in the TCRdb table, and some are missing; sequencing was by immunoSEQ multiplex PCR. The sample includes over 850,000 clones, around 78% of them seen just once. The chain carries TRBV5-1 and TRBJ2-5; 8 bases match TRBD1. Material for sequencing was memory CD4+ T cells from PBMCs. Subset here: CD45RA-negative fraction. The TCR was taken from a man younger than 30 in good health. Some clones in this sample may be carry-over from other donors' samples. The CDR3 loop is CASSSRGTGGETQYF. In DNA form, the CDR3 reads TGCGCCAGCAGCTCCAGGGGGACAGGCGGGGAGACCCAGTACTTC.